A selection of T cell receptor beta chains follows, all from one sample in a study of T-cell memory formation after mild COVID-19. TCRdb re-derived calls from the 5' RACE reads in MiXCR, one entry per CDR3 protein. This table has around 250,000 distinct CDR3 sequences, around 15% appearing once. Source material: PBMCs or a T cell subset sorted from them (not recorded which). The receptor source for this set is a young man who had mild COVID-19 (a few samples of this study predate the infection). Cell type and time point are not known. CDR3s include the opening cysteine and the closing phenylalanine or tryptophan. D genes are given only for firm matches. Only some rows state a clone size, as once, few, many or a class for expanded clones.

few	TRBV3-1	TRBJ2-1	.	TGTGCCAGCAGCCAAGGACCGCACAATGAGCAGTTCTTC	CASSQGPHNEQFF
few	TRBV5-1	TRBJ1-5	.	TGCGCCAGCAGCTTGGTTCCGAGCCAGCCCCAGCATTTT	CASSLVPSQPQHF
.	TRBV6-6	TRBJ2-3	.	TGTGCCAGCAAGCGTCTCACAGATACGCAGTATTTT	CASKRLTDTQYF
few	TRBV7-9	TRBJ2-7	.	TGTGCCAGCAGCATCCTCGGGAGCTCCTACGAGCAGTACTTC	CASSILGSSYEQYF
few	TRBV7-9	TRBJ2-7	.	TGTGCCAGCATTCCATTCCCCGGGTCGACTTACGAGCAGTACTTC	CASIPFPGSTYEQYF
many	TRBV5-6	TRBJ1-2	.	TGTGCCAGCAGCTTGTACGGGGCTAACTATGGCTACACCTTC	CASSLYGANYGYTF
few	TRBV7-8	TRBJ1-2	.	TGTGCCAGCAGTCGTTGGCCCCAGGGGCAGCATACCCCTAACTATGGCTACACCTTC	CASSRWPQGQHTPNYGYTF
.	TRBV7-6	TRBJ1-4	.	TGTGCCAGCAGCTTAGGTCTGTCGGCAGGAATCGGTGCAACTAATGAAAAACTGTTTTTT	CASSLGLSAGIGATNEKLFF
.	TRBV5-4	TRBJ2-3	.	TGTGCCATCGGAGGGGCAGATACGCAGTATTTT	CAIGGADTQYF
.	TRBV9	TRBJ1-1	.	TGTGCCAGCAGAAGAGGACAGAGTAACACTGAAGCTTTCTTT	CASRRGQSNTEAFF
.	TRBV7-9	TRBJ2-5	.	TGTGCCAGCAGCTTTTGGGGGGTTAGAGAGACCCAGTACTTC	CASSFWGVRETQYF
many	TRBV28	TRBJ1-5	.	TGTGCCAGCAGTTTCGCAGGTCAGCCCCAGCATTTT	CASSFAGQPQHF
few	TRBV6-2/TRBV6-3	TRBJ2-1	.	TGTGCCAGCACAACCCAGAACAATGAGCAGTTCTTC	CASTTQNNEQFF
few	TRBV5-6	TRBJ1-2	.	TGTGCCAGCAGATTTACAGGGAGCTATGGCTACACCTTC	CASRFTGSYGYTF
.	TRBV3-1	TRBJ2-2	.	TGTGCCAGCAGCCAATCTGTTACCGGGGAGCTGTTTTTT	CASSQSVTGELFF
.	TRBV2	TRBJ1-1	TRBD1	TGTGCCAGCAAAGGGGGCGGGGATGGCGAAGCTTTCTTT	CASKGGGDGEAFF
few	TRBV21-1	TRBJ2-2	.	TGTGCCAGCAGCCCGATGGAAGGCGAGAACGGGGAGCTGTTTTTT	CASSPMEGENGELFF
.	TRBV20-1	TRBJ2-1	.	TGCAGTGCTTTGCGGTACAATGAGCAGTTCTTC	CSALRYNEQFF
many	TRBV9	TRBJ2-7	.	TGTGCCAGCAGCGTAGGAGGGGGACCGACCTACGAGCAGTACTTC	CASSVGGGPTYEQYF
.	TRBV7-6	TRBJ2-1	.	TGTGCCAGCAGCCCAGTCGCGGGACACCTTTACAATGAGCAGTTCTTC	CASSPVAGHLYNEQFF
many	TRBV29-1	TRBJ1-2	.	TGCAGCGTTGATGCTAACTATGGCTACACCTTC	CSVDANYGYTF
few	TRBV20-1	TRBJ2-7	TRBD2	TGCAGTGCTAGCCGCTTGGGAGCGGGGCTCGTGTCTACCGAGCAGTACTTC	CSASRLGAGLVSTEQYF
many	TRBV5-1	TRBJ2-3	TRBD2	TGCGCCAGCAGCTTTGCGGGGGGGCCAGTTAAGCAGTATTTT	CASSFAGGPVKQYF
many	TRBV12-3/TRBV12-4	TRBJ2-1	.	TGTGCCAGCAGTTTAGGGATCCTTGCGTCCGAGCAGTTCTTC	CASSLGILASEQFF
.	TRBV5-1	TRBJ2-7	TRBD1	TGCGCCAGCAGCTTGAGGGGACAGGAGGTTACTTCCCGAGGTTACGAGCAGTACTTC	CASSLRGQEVTSRGYEQYF
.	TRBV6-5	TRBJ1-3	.	TGTGCCAGCAGCGGACGGGCATATGGAAACACCATATATTTT	CASSGRAYGNTIYF
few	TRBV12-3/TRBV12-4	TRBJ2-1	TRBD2	TGTGCCAGCACCTGGCGGGGGGACACGGGGGATGAGCAGTTCTTC	CASTWRGDTGDEQFF
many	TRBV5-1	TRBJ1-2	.	TGCGCCAGCAGCTTGGACGAAGTTAACTATGGCTACACCTTC	CASSLDEVNYGYTF
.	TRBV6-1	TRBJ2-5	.	TGTGCCAGCAGTGAAGCGTATGTCTCAGGGTTAAGGGAGACCCAGTACTTC	CASSEAYVSGLRETQYF
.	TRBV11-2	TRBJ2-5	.	TGTGCCAGCAGCTTTGTGGTGGGGGAGACCCAGTACTTC	CASSFVVGETQYF